This TCR beta chain was observed in a study of blood T cell repertoires in COVID-19. Turning to the study itself: Researchers got acute and convalescent COVID-19 samples from the United States, Italy and Spain. PBMCs, B-cell-depleted T cells, or T cells provided the cDNA or gDNA that made up the material.

Authors' methods: Amplified reference gene primers provided the basis for estimating nucleated cell counts. Only in-frame clones appear in the TCRdb table, and some are missing; sequencing was by immunoSEQ multiplex PCR. Clone size and V and J calls were adopted from that table, with D and trimming inferred from the DNA. The sample has about 88,000 clones; 70% to 90% are singletons. The CDR3 covers 14 residues. Trimming removed 4 bases at V and 3 bases at J, with 10 bases between. CDR1 is MGHRA and CDR2 is YSYEKL in the germline V gene. The V and J genes are TRBV4-1 and TRBJ2-1, with a weak D call TRBD1 (6 bases). This clonotype originated in a woman of 80 years or more with acute or convalescent COVID-19. The sequenced sample was peripheral blood. The CDR3 sequence is CASSPGDIYNEQFF. CDR3 bases: TGCGCCAGCAGCCCAGGGGACATCTACAATGAGCAGTTCTTC.